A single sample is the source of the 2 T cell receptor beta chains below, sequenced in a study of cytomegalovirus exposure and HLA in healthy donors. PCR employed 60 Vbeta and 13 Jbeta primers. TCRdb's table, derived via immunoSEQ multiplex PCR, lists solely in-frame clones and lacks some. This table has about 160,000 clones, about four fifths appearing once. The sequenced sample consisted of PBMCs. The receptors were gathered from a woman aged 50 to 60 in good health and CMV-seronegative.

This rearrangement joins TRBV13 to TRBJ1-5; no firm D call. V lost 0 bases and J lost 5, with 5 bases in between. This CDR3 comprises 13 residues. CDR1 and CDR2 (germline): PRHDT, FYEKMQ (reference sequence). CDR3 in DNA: TGTGCCAGCAGCTTAGGGAGGGATCAGCCCCAGCATTTT. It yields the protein CASSLGRDQPQHF.

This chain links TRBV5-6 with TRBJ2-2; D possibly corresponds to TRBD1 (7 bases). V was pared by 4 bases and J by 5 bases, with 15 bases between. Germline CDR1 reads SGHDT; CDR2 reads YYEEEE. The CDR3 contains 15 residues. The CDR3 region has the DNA TGTGCCAGCAGCCCGGGGGCAGGGGGAACCGGGGAGCTGTTTTTT. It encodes CASSPGAGGTGELFF.